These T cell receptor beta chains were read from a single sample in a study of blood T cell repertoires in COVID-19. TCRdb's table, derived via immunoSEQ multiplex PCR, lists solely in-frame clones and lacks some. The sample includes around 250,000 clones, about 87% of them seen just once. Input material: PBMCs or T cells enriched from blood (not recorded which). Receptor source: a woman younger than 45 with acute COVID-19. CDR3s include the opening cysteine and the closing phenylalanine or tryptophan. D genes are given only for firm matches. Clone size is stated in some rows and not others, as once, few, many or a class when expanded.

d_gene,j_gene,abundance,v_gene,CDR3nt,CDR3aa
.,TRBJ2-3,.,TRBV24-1,TGTGCCACCAGTGACCCGGGGACAGATACGCAGTATTTT,CATSDPGTDTQYF
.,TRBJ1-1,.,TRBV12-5,TGTGCTAGTGGTTTGGACGGGGCCAGCGGGACTGAAGCTTTCTTT,CASGLDGASGTEAFF
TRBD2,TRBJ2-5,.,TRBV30,TGTGCCTGGAGTGTATCTAGCGGGAGTACGGAGACCCAGTACTTC,CAWSVSSGSTETQYF
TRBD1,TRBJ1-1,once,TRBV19,TGTGCCAGTAGTTCGAGACAGGGCGAAGCTTTCTTT,CASSSRQGEAFF
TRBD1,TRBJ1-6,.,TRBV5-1,TGCGCCAGCAGCGGTTCAGGGGGCCGGGATTCACCCCTCCACTTT,CASSGSGGRDSPLHF
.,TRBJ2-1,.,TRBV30,TGTGCCTGGAGCGTACAGTGGAATGAGCAGTTCTTC,CAWSVQWNEQFF
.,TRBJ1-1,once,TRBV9,TGTGCCAGCAGCGTAGGGCATCAGTACACTGAAGCTTTCTTT,CASSVGHQYTEAFF
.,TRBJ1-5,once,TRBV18,TGTGCCAGCTCACCAGCCCAAAGTGGGCTACAGCCCCAGCATTTT,CASSPAQSGLQPQHF
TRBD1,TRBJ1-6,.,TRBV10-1,TGCGCCAGCAGCCTCGACAGGGACTCACCCCTCCACTTT,CASSLDRDSPLHF
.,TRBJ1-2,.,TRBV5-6,TGTGCCAGCAGCTTGCAGGGCAACTATGGCTACACCTTC,CASSLQGNYGYTF
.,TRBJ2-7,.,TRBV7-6,TGTGCCAGCAGCCCCGTCGGGGGAGGAAACGAGCAGTACTTC,CASSPVGGGNEQYF
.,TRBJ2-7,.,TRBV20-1,TGCAGTGCCCCACTAAACTACGAGCAGTACTTC,CSAPLNYEQYF
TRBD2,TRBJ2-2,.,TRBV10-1,TGCGCCAGCAGTGAGTCGGGACTAGCGGGTAACGGGGAGCTGTTTTTT,CASSESGLAGNGELFF
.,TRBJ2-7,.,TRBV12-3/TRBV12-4,TGTGCCAGCAGTTTCGGGGGCTCCTACGAGCAGTACTTC,CASSFGGSYEQYF
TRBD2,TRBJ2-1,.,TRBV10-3,TGTGCCATCAGGACCTCTAGCGGGAGTCCCTACAATGAGCAGTTCTTC,CAIRTSSGSPYNEQFF
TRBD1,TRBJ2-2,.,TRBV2,TGTGCCAGCACGGGACAGGGGGAAAACACCGGGGAGCTGTTTTTT,CASTGQGENTGELFF
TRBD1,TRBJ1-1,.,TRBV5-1,TGCGCCAGCAGCTTTGGGACAGCCTATGAAGCTTTCTTT,CASSFGTAYEAFF
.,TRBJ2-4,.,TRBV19,TGTGCCAGTAGTATGCAACAGGGTGTAGCCAAAAACATTCAGTACTTC,CASSMQQGVAKNIQYF
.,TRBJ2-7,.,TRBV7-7,TGTGCCAGCAGCCCAAGCGGGACAGGCTCGAAGGAGCAGTACTTC,CASSPSGTGSKEQYF
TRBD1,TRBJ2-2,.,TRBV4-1,TGCGCCAGCAGCCAAGCCCGACAGGGGGTTAACACCGGGGAGCTGTTTTTT,CASSQARQGVNTGELFF
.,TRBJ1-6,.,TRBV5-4,TGTGCCAGCAGCTTGGCCCAGAATTCACCCCTCCACTTT,CASSLAQNSPLHF
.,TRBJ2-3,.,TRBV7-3,TGTGCCAGCAGCTTAAGTTCAGGAGATACGCAGTATTTT,CASSLSSGDTQYF
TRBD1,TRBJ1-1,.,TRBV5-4,TGTGCCAGCAGCTTGGTTGGGACAGGGGGCGAAGCTTTCTTT,CASSLVGTGGEAFF
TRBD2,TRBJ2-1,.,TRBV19,TGTGCCAGTAGTATAGGCGGGAGAACGGATGAGCAGTTCTTC,CASSIGGRTDEQFF
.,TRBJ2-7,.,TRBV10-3,TGTGCCATCGCGAAGATAGTGGCCGGGGAGCAGTACTTC,CAIAKIVAGEQYF
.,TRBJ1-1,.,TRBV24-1,TGTGCCACCAGTGAGTCAGGGGACACTGAAGCTTTCTTT,CATSESGDTEAFF